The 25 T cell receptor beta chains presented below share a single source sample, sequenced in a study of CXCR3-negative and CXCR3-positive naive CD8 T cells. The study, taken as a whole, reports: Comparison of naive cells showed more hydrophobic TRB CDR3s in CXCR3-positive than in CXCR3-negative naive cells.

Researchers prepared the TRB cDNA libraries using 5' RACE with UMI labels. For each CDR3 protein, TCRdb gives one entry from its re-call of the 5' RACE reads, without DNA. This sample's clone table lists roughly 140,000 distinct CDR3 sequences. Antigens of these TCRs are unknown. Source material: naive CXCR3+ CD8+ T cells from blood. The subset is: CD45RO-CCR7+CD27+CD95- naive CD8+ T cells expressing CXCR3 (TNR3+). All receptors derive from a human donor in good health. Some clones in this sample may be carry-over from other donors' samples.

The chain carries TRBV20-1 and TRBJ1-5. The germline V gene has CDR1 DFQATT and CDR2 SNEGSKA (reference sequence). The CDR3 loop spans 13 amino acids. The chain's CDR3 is CSARDSSNQPQHF.

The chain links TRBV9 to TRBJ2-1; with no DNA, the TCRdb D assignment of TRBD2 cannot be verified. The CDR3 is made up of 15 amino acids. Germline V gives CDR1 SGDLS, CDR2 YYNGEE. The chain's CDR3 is CASSVGVTSLDEQFF.

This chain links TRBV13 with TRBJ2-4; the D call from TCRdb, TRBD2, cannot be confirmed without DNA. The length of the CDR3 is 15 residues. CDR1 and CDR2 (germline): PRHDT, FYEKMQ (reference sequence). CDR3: CASSRDFPAKNIQYF.

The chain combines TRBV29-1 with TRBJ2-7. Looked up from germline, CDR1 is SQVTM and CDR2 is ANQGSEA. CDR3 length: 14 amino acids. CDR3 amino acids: CSVIPTGSSGEQYF.

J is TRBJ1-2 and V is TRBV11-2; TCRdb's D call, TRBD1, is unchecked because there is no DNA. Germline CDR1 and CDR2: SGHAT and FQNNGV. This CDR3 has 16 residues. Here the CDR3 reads CASSLWGTQSNYGYTF.

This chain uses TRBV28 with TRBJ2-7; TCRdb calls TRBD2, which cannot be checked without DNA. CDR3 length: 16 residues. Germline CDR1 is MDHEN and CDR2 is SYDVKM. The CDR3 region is CASSTPRMDRANEQYF.

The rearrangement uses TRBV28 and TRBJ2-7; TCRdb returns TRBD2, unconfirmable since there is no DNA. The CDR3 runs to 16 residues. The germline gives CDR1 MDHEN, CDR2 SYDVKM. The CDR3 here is CASSTTETSGRAKQYF.

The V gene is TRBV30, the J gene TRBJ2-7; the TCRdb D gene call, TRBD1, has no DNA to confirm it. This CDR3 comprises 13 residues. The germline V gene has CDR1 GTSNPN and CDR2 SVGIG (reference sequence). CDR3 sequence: CASESGQGLFWKF.

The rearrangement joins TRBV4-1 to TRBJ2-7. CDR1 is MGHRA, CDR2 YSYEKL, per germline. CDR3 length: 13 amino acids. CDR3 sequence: CASSQEGRYEQYF.

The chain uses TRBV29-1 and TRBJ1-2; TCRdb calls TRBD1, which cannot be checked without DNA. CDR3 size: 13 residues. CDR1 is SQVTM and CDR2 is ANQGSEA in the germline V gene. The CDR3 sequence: CSVHRDSDYGYTF.

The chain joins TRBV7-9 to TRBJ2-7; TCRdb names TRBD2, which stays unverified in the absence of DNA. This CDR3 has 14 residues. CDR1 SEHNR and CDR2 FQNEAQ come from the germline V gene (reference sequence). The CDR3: CASSLLAGGYEQYF.

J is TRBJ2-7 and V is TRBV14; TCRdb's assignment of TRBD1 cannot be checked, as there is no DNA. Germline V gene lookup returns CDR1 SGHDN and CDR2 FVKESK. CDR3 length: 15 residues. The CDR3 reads CASSQVAGDAYEQYF.

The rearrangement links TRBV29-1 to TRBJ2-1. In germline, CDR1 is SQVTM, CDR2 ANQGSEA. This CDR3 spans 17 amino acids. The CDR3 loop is CSVEDLYGESSYNEQFF.

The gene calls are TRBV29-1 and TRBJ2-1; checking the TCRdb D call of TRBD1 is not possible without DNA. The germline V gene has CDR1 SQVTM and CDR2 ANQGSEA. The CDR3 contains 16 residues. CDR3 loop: CSVKGGQGHSYNEQFF.

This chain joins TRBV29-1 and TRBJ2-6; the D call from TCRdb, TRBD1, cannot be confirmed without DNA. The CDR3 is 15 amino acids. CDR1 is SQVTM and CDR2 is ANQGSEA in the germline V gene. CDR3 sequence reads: CSAAGTGAGANVLTF.

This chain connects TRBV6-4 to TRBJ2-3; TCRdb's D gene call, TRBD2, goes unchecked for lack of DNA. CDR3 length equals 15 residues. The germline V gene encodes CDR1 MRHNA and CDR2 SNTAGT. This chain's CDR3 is CASSPGTTSTDTQYF.

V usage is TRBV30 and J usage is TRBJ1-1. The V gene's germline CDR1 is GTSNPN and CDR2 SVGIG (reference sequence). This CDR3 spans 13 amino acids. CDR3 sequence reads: CAWRSVENTEAFF.

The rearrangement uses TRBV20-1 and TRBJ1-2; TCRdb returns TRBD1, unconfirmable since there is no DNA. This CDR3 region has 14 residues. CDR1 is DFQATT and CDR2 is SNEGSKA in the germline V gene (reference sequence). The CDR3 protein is CSAPRTGAEWGYTF.

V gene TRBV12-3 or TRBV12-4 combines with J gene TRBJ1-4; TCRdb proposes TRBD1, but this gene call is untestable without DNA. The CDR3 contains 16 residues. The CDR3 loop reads CASSPYEGQGNEKLFF.

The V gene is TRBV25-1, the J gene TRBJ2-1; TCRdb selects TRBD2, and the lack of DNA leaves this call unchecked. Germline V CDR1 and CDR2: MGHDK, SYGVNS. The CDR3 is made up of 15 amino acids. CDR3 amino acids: CASSPKRGALNEQFF. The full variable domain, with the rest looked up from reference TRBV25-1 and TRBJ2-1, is EADIYQTPRYLVIGTGKKITLECSQTMGHDKMYWYQQDPGMELHLIHYSYGVNSTEKGDLSSESTVSRIRTEHFPLTLESARPSHTSQYLCASSPKRGALNEQFFGPGTRLTVL.

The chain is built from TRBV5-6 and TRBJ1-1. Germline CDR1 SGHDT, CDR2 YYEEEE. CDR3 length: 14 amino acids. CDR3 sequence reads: CASSPNRLNTEAFF.

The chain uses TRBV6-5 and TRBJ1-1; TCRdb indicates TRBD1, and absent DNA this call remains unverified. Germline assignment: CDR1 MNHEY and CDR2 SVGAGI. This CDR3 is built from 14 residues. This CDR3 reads CASRVDRGNTEAFF.

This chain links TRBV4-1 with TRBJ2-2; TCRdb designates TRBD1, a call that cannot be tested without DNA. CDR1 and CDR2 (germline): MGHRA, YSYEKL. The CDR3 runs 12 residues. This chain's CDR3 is CASSQLSGELFF.

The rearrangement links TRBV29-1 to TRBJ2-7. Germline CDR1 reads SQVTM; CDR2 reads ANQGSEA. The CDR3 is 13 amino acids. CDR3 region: CSVGEVTAYEQYF.

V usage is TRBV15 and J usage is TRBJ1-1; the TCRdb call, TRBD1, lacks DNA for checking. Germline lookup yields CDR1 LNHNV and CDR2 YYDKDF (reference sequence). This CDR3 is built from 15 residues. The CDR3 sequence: CATSWSDSSYTEAFF.